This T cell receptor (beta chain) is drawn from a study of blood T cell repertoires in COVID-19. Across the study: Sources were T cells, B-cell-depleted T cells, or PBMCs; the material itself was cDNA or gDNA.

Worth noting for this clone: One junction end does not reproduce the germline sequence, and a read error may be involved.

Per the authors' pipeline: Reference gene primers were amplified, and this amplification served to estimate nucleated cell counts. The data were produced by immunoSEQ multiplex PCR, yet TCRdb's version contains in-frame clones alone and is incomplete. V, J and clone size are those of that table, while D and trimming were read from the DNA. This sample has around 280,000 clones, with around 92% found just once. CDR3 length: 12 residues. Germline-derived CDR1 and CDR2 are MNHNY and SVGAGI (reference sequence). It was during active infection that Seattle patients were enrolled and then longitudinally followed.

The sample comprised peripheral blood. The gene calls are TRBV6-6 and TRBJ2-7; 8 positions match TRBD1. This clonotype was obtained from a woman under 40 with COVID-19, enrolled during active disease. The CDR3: CASSYYSGGVNF. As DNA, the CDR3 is TGTGCCAGCAGTTATTATTCAGGGGGCGTGAACTTC.